This TCR beta chain was observed in a study of shared clonotypes between healthy human individuals. This clone occurred a few times. The CDR3 totals 10 residues. Deletions cut 0 bases from V and 7 bases from J, with 0 bases between. In germline, CDR1 is DFQATT, CDR2 SNEGSKA (reference sequence). TCRdb keeps only in-frame clones here, not all; method: immunoSEQ multiplex PCR. Of about 380,000 clones listed, 90% to 97% are singletons. The TCR originated in a man under 40 in good health. Sequenced: memory CD8+ T cells sorted from blood. Subset indicated: CD45RO+ cells pooled with CCR7-negative TemRA cells. V and J are TRBV20-1 and TRBJ1-4, with no clear D. DNA for the CDR3: TGCAGTGCTAGAGATGAAAAACTGTTTTTT. Translating it yields CSARDEKLFF.